This T cell receptor beta chain was sequenced in a study of lymphopenia after photon versus proton radiotherapy. The assay was immunoSEQ multiplex PCR, and TCRdb's table has in-frame clones only and misses some. In the table there are 150,000 or so clones, approximately 91% of which are singletons. The CDR3 totals 15 residues. Per the germline V gene, CDR1 is GTSNPN and CDR2 is SVGIG (reference sequence). Trimming removed 0 bases from V and 8 bases from J, with 16 bases in between. Notes on this clone: Antigen specificity is unknown.

Study-wide findings and caveats: A bigger post-nadir fall in TCR diversity correlated inversely with survival time in deceased patients. Relative stability marked proton patients; photon patients lost diversity and naive cells.

Here the sequenced sample was peripheral blood, taken from a patient treated with photon-based radiotherapy. The receptor's source is a man in his fifties or sixties with gastric cancer. The chain joins TRBV30 to TRBJ1-4; D not certain. In DNA, the CDR3 is TGTGCCTGGAGTGTAGGTAGTGGGGAGAAAGAAAAACTGTTTTTT. Protein: CAWSVGSGEKEKLFF.